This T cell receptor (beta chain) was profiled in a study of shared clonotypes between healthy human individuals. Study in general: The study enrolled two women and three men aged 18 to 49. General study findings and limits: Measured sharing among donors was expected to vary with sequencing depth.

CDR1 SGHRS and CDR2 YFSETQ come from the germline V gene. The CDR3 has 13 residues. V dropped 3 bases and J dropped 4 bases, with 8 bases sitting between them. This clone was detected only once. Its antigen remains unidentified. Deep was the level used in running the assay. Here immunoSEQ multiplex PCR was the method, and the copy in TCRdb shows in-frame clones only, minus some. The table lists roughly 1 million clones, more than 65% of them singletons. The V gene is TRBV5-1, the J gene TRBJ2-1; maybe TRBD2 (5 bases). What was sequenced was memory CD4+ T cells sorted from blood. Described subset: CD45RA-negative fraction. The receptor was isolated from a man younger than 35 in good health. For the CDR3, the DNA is TGCGCCAGCAGCTCCGGGGATTACAATGAGCAGTTCTTC. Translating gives CASSSGDYNEQFF.